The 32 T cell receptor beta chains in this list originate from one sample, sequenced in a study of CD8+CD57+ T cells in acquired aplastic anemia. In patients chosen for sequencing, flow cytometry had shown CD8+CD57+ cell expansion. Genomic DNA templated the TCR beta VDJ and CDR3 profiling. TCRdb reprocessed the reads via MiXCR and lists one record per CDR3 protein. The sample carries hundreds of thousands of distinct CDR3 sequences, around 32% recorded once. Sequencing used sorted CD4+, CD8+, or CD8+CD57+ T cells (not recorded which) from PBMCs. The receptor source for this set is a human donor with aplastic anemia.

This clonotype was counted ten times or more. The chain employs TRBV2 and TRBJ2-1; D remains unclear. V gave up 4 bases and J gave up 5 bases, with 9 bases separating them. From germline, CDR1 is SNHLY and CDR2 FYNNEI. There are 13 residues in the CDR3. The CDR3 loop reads CASSVRPNNEQFF. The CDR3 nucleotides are TGTGCCAGCAGTGTGCGGCCAAACAATGAGCAGTTCTTC.

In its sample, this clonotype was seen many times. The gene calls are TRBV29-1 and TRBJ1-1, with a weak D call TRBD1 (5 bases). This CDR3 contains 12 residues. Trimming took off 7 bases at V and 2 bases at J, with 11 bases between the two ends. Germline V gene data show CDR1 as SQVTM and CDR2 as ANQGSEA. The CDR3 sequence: CSAQGDNTEAFF. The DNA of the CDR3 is TGCAGCGCTCAGGGTGATAACACTGAAGCTTTCTTT. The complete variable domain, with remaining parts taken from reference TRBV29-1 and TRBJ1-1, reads SAVISQKPSRDICQRGTSLTIQCQVDSQVTMMFWYRQQPGQSLTLIATANQGSEATYESGFVIDKFPISRPNLTFSTLTVSNMSPEDSSIYLCSAQGDNTEAFFGQGTRLTVV.

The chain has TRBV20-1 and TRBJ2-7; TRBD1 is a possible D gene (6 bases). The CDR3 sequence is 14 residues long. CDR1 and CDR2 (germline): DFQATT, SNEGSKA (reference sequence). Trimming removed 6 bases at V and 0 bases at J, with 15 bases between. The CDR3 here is CSAMDSSTSYEQYF. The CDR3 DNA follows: TGCAGTGCGATGGACAGTTCGACCTCCTACGAGCAGTACTTC.

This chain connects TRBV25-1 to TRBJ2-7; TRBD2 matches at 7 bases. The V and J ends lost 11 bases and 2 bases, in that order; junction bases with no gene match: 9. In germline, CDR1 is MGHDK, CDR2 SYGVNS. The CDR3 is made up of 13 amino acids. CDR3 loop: CAWRAGLTYEQYF. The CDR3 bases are TGTGCCTGGAGAGCGGGACTCACCTACGAGCAGTACTTC.

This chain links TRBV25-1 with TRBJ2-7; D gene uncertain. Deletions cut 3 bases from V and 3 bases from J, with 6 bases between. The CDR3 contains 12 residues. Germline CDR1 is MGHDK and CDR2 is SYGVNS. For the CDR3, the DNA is TGTGCCAGCAGTGACCAGGACTACGAGCAGTACTTC. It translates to CASSDQDYEQYF.

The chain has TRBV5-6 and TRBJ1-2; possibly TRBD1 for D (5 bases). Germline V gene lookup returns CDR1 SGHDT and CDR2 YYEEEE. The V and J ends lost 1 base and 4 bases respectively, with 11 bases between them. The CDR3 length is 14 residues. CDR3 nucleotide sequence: TGTGCCAGCAGCTTGACGGCAGGGAGCTATGGCTACACCTTC. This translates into CASSLTAGSYGYTF.

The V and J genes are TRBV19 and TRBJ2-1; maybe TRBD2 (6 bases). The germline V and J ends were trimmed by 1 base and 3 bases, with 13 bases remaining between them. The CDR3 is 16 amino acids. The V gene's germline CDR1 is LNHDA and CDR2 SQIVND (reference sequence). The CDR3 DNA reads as TGTGCCAGTAGTATAGTTGATAGCGGAGTCTACAATGAGCAGTTCTTC. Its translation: CASSIVDSGVYNEQFF.

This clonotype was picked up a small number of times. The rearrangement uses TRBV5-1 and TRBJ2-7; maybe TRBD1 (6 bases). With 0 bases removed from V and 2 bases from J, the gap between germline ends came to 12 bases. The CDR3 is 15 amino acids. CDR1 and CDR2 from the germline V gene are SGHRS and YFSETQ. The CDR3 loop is CASSLGVTGTYEQYF. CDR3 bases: TGCGCCAGCAGCTTGGGGGTGACAGGCACCTACGAGCAGTACTTC.

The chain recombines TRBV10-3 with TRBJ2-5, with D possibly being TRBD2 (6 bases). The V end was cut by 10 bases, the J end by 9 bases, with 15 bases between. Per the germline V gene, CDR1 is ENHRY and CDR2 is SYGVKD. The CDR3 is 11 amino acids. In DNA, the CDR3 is TGTGCCAGCAGCTTATCGGGGGCCCAGTACTTC. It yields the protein CASSLSGAQYF.

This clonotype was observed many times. Here the CDR3 reads CASSIGHRSSYEQYF. For the CDR3, the DNA is TGTGCCAGCAGCATCGGACACAGGAGCTCCTACGAGCAGTACTTC. The V and J genes are TRBV14 and TRBJ2-7; D is perhaps TRBD1 (5 bases). Trimming shortened V by 5 bases and J by 0 bases, and 14 bases separated the two germline ends. The germline CDR1 and CDR2 sequences are SGHDN and FVKESK. CDR3 length: 15 residues.

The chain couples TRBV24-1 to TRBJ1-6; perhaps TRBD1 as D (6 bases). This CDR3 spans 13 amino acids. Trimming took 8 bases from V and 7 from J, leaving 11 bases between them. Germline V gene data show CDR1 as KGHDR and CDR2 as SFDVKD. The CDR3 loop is CATTDRTNSPLHF. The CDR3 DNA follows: TGTGCCACCACGGACAGAACCAATTCACCCCTCCACTTT.

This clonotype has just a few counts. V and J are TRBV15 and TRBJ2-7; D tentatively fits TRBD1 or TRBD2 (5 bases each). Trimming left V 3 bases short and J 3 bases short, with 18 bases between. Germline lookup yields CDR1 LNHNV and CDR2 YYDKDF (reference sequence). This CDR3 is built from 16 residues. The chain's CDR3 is CATSSLAGTANYEQYF. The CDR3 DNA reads TGTGCCACCAGCAGCTTAGCCGGGACGGCGAACTACGAGCAGTACTTC.

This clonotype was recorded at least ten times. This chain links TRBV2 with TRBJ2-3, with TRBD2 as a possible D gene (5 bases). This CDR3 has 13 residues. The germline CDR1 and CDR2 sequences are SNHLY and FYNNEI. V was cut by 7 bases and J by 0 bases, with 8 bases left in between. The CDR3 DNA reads TGTGCCAGCAAAGGAGGCAGCACAGATACGCAGTATTTT. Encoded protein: CASKGGSTDTQYF. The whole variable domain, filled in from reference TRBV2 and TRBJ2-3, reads EPEVTQTPSHQVTQMGQEVILRCVPISNHLYFYWYRQILGQKVEFLVSFYNNEISEKSEIFDDQFSVERPDGSNFTLKIRSTKLEDSAMYFCASKGGSTDTQYFGPGTRLTVL.

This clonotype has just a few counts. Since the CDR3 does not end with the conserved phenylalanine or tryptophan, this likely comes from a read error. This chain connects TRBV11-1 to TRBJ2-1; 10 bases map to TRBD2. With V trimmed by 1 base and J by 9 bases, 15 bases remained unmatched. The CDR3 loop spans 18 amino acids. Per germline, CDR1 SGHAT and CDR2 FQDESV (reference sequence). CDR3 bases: TGTGCCAGCAGCTTAGGAACTAGCGGGAACCTCCTCGGGGGTGAGCAGTTCCTC. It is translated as CASSLGTSGNLLGGEQFL.

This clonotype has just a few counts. CDR3 nucleotides: TGCAGTGCTAGAGATAGGGGAGAAGTGCGGGGTTACGAGCAGTACTTC. Its translation: CSARDRGEVRGYEQYF. The chain uses TRBV20-1 and TRBJ2-7; tentatively, D is TRBD2 (6 bases). V was pared by 0 bases and J by 4 bases, with 19 bases between. The germline V gene has CDR1 DFQATT and CDR2 SNEGSKA (reference sequence). The CDR3 extends over 16 amino acids.

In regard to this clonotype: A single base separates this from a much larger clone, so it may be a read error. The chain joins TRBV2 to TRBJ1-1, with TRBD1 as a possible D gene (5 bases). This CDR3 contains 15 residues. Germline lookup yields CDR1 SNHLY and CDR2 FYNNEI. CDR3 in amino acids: CASSEAGPTGTGAFF. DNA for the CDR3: TGTGCCAGCAGTGAAGCGGGCCCAACGGGGACTGGAGCTTTCTTT.

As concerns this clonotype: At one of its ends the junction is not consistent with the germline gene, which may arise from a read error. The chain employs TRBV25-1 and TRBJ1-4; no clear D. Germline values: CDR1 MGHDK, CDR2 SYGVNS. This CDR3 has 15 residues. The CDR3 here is CASSLLDQIGEKLFF. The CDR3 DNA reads TGCGCCAGCAGCCTTTTGGACCAGATCGGTGAAAAACTGTTTTTT. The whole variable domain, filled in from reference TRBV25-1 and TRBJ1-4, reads EADIYQTPRYLVIGTGKKITLECSQTMGHDKMYWYQQDPGMELHLIHYSYGVNSTEKGDLSSESTVSRIRTEHFPLTLESARPSHTSQYLCASSLLDQIGEKLFFGSGTQLSVL.

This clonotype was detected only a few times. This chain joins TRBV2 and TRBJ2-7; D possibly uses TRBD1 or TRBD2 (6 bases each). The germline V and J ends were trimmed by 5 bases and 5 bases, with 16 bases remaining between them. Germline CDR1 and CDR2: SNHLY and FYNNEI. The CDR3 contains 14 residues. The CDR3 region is CASSLGGRQNEQYF. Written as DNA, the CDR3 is TGTGCCAGCAGTTTAGGGGGGCGCCAGAACGAGCAGTACTTC.

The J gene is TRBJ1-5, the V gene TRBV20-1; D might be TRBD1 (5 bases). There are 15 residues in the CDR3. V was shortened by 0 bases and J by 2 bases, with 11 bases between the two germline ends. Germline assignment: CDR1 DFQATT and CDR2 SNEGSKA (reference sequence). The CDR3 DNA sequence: TGCAGTGCTAGAGATCCGGGGGATGGCAATCAGCCCCAGCATTTT. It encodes CSARDPGDGNQPQHF.

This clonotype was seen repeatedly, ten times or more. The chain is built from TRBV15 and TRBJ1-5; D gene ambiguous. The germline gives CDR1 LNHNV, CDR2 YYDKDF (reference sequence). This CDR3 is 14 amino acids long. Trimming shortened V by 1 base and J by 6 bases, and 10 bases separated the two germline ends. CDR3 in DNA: TGTGCCACCAGCAGAGGAGACGAGGCTCAGCCCCAGCATTTT. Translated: CATSRGDEAQPQHF.

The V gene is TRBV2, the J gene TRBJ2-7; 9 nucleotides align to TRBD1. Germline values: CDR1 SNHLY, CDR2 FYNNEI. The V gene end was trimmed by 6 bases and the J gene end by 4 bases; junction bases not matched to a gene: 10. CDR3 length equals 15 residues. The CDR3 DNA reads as TGTGCCAGCAGCTCCGGGGACAGGGATCTTTACGAGCAGTACTTC. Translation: CASSSGDRDLYEQYF.

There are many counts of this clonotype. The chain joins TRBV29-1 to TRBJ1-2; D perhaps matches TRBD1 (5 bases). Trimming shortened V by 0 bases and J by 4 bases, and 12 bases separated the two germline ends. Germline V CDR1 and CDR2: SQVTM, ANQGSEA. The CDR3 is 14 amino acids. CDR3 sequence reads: CSVEDLQEGYGYTF. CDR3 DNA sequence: TGCAGCGTTGAAGATCTACAGGAAGGCTATGGCTACACCTTC.

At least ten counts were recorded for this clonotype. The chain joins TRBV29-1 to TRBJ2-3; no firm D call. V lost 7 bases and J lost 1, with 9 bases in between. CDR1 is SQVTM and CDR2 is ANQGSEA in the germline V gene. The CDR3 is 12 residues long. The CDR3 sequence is CSAVPGTDTQYF. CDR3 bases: TGCAGCGCTGTGCCAGGCACAGATACGCAGTATTTT.

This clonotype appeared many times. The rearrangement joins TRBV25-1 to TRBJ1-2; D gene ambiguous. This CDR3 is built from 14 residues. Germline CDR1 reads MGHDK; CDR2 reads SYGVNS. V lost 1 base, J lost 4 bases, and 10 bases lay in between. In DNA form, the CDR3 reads TGTGCCAGCAGTGAATTCGGCAGGAGCTATGGCTACACCTTC. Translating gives CASSEFGRSYGYTF.

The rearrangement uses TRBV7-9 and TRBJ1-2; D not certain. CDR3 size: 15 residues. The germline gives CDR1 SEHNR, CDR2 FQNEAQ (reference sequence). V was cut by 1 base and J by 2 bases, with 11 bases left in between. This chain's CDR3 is CASSLEGWQNYGYTF. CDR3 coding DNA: TGTGCCAGCAGCTTAGAAGGTTGGCAGAACTATGGCTACACCTTC.

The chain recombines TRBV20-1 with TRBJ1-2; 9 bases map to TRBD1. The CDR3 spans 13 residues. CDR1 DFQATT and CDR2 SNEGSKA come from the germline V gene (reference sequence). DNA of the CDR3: TGCAGACCGGGACAGGGAATGAACTATGGCTACACCTTC. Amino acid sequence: CRPGQGMNYGYTF.

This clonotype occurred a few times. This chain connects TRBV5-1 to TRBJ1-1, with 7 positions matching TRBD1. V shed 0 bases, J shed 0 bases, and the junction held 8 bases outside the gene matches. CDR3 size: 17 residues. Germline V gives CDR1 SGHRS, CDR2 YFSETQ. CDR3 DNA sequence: TGCGCCAGCAGCTTGGTGGGTGGACAGGCAATGAACACTGAAGCTTTCTTT. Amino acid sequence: CASSLVGGQAMNTEAFF.

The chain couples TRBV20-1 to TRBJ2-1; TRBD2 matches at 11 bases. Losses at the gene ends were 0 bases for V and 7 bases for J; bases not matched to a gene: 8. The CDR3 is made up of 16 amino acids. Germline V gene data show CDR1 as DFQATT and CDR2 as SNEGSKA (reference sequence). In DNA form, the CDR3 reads TGCAGTGCTAGAGAATATAGCGGGAGGGCTAAGAATGAGCAGTTCTTC. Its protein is CSAREYSGRAKNEQFF.

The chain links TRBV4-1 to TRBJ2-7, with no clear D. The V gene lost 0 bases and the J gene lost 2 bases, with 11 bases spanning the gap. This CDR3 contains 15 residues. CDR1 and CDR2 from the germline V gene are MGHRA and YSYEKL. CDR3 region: CASSQESSAPYEQYF. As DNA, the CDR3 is TGCGCCAGCAGCCAAGAGTCCAGTGCCCCCTACGAGCAGTACTTC.

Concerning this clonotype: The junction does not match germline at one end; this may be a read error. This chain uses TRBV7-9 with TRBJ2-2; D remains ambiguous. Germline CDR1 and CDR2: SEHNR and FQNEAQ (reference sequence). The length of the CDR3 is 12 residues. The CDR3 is CAGSLTTGELFF. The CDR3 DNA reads TGTGCCGGCAGCTTGACCACCGGGGAGCTGTTTTTT.

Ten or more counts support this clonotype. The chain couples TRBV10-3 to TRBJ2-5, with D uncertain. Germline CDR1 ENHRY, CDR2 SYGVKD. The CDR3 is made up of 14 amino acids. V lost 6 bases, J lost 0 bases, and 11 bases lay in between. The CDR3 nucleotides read TGTGCCATCAGCTTTCGCGGAGACCAAGAGACCCAGTACTTC. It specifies CAISFRGDQETQYF.

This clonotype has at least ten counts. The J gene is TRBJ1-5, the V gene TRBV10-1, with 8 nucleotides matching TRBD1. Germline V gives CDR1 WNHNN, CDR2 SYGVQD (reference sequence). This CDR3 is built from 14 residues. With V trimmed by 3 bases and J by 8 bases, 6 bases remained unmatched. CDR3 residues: CASSESGQGEPQHF. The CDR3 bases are TGCGCCAGCAGTGAATCCGGACAGGGCGAGCCCCAGCATTTT.